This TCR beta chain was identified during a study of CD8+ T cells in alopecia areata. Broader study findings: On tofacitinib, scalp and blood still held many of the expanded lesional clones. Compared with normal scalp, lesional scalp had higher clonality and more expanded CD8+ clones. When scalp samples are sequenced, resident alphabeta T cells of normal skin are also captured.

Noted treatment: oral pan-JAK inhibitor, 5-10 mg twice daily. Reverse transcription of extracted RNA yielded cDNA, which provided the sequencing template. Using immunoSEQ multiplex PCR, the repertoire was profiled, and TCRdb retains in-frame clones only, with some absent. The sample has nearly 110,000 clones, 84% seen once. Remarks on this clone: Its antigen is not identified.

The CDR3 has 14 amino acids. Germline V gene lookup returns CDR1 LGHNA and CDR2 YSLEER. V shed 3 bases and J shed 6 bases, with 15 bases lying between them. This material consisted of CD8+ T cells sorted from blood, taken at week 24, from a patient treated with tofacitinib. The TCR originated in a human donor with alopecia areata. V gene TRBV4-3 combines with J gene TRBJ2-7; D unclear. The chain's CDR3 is CASSHSNRPSEQYF. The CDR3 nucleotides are TGCGCCAGCAGCCACTCCAATAGACCCTCCGAGCAGTACTTC.